The 10 T cell receptor beta chains presented below share a single source sample, sequenced in a study of cytomegalovirus exposure and HLA in healthy donors. This PCR relied on a set of 60 Vbeta primers and 13 Jbeta primers. Profiling relied on immunoSEQ multiplex PCR, and the TCRdb table lists in-frame clones only, not all of them. The listing records around 190,000 clones. Sequenced input: PBMCs. The receptor source for this set is a woman in her 30s in good health and CMV-seropositive.

The gene calls are TRBV19 and TRBJ1-1; no clear D gene. V lost 5 bases and J 0 bases, leaving 13 bases between the germline ends. There are 15 residues in the CDR3. From germline, CDR1 is LNHDA and CDR2 SQIVND (reference sequence). Here the CDR3 reads CASSVRGSMNTEAFF. CDR3 sequence (DNA): TGTGCCAGTAGTGTAAGAGGTTCCATGAACACTGAAGCTTTCTTT.

The chain employs TRBV11-2 and TRBJ2-7, with D possibly being TRBD1 (6 bases). The CDR3 is 12 amino acids. Trimming removed 1 base at V and 6 bases at J, with 7 bases between. The germline V gene encodes CDR1 SGHAT and CDR2 FQNNGV. This chain's CDR3 is CASSLGGREQYF. In nucleotides, the CDR3 is TGTGCCAGCAGCTTAGGGGGGCGCGAGCAGTACTTC.

V gene TRBV28 combines with J gene TRBJ2-7; D is possibly TRBD1 (5 bases). The germline V gene encodes CDR1 MDHEN and CDR2 SYDVKM. This CDR3 region has 16 residues. V was pared by 5 bases and J by 3 bases, with 20 bases between. This CDR3 is CASSHSLQGRNYEQYF. CDR3 nucleotide sequence: TGTGCCAGCAGTCATTCACTGCAGGGAAGGAACTACGAGCAGTACTTC.

V and J are TRBV23-1 and TRBJ1-1; D not resolved. TRBV23-1 belongs to the ORF category, with a function that is uncertain. Trimming removed 3 bases at V and 0 bases at J, with 14 bases between. The CDR3 length is 16 residues. CDR3 bases: TGCGCCAGCAGTCACCCCAACGGGAGCATGAACACTGAAGCTTTCTTT. This gives the protein CASSHPNGSMNTEAFF.

The chain recombines TRBV5-1 with TRBJ2-5, with D perhaps matching TRBD2 (5 bases). Trimming left V 4 bases short and J 0 bases short, with 10 bases between. The CDR3 length is 14 residues. Germline V gene sequence: CDR1 SGHRS, CDR2 YFSETQ. The CDR3 reads CASSGTGNQETQYF. The DNA of the CDR3 is TGCGCCAGCAGCGGAACGGGAAACCAAGAGACCCAGTACTTC.

V is TRBV29-1 and J is TRBJ1-1, with a weak D call TRBD1 (5 bases). CDR3 size: 14 residues. CDR1 and CDR2 from the germline V gene are SQVTM and ANQGSEA. With 4 bases removed from V and 3 bases from J, the gap between germline ends came to 15 bases. DNA of the CDR3: TGCAGCGTTGGAGGGAGGAGGGGTTACACTGAAGCTTTCTTT. It specifies CSVGGRRGYTEAFF.

CDR3 nucleotides: TGCGCCAGCAGCCAACCGAGTACAGGGGCCGCTGGAAACACCATATATTTT. Residues: CASSQPSTGAAGNTIYF. The V and J genes are TRBV4-1 and TRBJ1-3; 7 bases agree with TRBD1. This CDR3 is 17 amino acids long. From germline, CDR1 is MGHRA and CDR2 YSYEKL. V was clipped by 2 bases and J by 2 bases; unmatched bases: 9.

The chain couples TRBV30 to TRBJ1-5, with D hard to call. Germline assignment: CDR1 GTSNPN and CDR2 SVGIG (reference sequence). This CDR3 comprises 14 residues. Trimming cost V 2 bases and J 4 bases, with 12 bases left between them. In DNA, the CDR3 is TGTGCCTGGAGTCACGGGGTGGCTAATCAGCCCCAGCATTTT. It specifies CAWSHGVANQPQHF.

V and J are TRBV5-1 and TRBJ2-7; 10 bases agree with TRBD1. This CDR3 contains 15 residues. The trim removed 4 bases at V and 4 bases at J, leaving 8 bases unmatched. The germline V gene encodes CDR1 SGHRS and CDR2 YFSETQ. DNA of the CDR3: TGCGCCAGCAGCCCGGGCCTGGGACAGGGGTACGAGCAGTACTTC. It translates to CASSPGLGQGYEQYF.

V usage is TRBV5-1 and J usage is TRBJ1-3; TRBD1 aligns across 7 bases. The CDR3 sequence is 18 residues long. The V segment lost 4 bases and the J segment 0 bases; nucleotides outside the gene matches: 13. Germline-derived CDR1 and CDR2 are SGHRS and YFSETQ. CDR3 sequence: CASSPIRDSQLSGNTIYF. The CDR3 DNA sequence: TGCGCCAGCAGCCCGATAAGGGACAGCCAACTCTCTGGAAACACCATATATTTT.